This T cell receptor (beta chain) was sequenced during a study of regulatory T cells in long-lasting Graves disease. The J segment lost 5 bases and the V segment lost 2 bases, leaving 3 bases of the junction unmatched. CDR1 is MNHEY and CDR2 is SVGAGI in the germline V gene. The CDR3 runs 14 residues. Specified time point: newly diagnosed GD, antithyroid drugs for less than 3 months. The authors made the TCR library using RNA they extracted from PBMCs. Arm-PCR of CDR3 regions with iRepertoire HTBI primers generated TCR beta libraries. TCRdb re-called the multiplex PCR reads with MiXCR, one entry per CDR3 protein. The table records approximately 400,000 distinct CDR3 sequences, 12% of them present only once. Only a few counts were recorded for this clonotype. Its antigen remains unknown. Notes on the study in general: Persistent Graves' cases showed lower TCR diversity than newly diagnosed cases.

Separately, the same data were catalogued under a study of T cells in Graves' hyperthyroidism and ophthalmopathy.

The chain combines TRBV6-5 with TRBJ1-5; 7 bases map to TRBD1. The receptor was derived from a woman between 18 and 29 years old with Graves disease. The specimen was peripheral blood mononuclear cells (PBMCs), collected at new diagnosis, from a patient treated with antithyroid drugs. The CDR3 DNA reads as TGTGCCAGCAGTTACCGCAGGGGGGATCAGCCCCAGCATTTT. Amino acids: CASSYRRGDQPQHF.